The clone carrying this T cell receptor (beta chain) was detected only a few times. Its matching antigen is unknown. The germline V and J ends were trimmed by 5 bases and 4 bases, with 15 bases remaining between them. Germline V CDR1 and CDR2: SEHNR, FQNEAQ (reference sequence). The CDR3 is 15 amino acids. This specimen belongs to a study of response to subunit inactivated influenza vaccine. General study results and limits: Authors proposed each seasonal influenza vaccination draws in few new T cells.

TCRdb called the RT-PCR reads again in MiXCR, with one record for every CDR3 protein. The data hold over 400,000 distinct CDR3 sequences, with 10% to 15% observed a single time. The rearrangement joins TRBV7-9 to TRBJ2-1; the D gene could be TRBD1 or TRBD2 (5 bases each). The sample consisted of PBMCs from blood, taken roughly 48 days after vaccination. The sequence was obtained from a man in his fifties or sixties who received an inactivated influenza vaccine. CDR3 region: CASSKPGRQYNEQFF. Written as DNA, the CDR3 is TGTGCCAGCAGCAAACCGGGACGTCAGTACAATGAGCAGTTCTTC.